This paragraph reports one T cell receptor beta chain. These data come from a study of blood T cell repertoires in COVID-19. Background on the study: In each case, the material was cDNA or gDNA derived from T cells, B-cell-depleted T cells, or PBMCs.

Trimming shortened V by 0 bases and J by 5 bases, and 16 bases separated the two germline ends. There are 16 residues in the CDR3. The germline CDR1 and CDR2 sequences are SNHLY and FYNNEI. As handled by the study authors: Reference gene primer amplification gave nucleated cell count estimates. TCRdb keeps only in-frame clones here, not all; method: immunoSEQ multiplex PCR. V, J and clone size were drawn from that table, and D and trimming were deduced from the DNA. The data show fewer than 150,000 clones, 80% to 90% seen once. The J gene is TRBJ2-5, the V gene TRBV2, with TRBD2 as a possible D gene (6 bases). Input material: peripheral blood. The receptor was derived from a man in his sixties or seventies who had recovered from COVID-19. The CDR3 loop reads CASSEATTPEGETQYF. The CDR3 DNA follows: TGTGCCAGCAGTGAAGCCACGACGCCGGAGGGGGAGACCCAGTACTTC.